This TCR beta chain was captured by sequencing in a study of beta chain features in type 1 diabetes. TCRB transcripts that were expressed got sequenced, as all of the isolated RNA had been reverse transcribed. The method was immunoSEQ multiplex PCR; TCRdb's version includes in-frame clones alone and lacks a portion of them. The sample contains just over 600,000 clones, around a sixth of which appear only once. Losses at the gene ends were 5 bases for V and 8 bases for J; bases not matched to a gene: 8. Germline V gene sequence: CDR1 SGHTA, CDR2 FQGNSA. The length of the CDR3 is 15 residues. It was via CD45RO/CCR7/CD25/CD127/CD95/CD27 that CD4+ naive, central memory, regulatory and stem cell-like memory cells were sorted.

This sequence originates from a man younger than 35 in good health. The chain joins TRBV7-2 to TRBJ1-4; TRBD1 agrees at 10 bases. The source material was naive CD4+ T cells from blood. The CDR3 here is CASSPGGQGREKLFF. In DNA, the CDR3 is TGTGCCAGCAGCCCGGGGGGACAGGGGCGGGAAAAACTGTTTTTT.